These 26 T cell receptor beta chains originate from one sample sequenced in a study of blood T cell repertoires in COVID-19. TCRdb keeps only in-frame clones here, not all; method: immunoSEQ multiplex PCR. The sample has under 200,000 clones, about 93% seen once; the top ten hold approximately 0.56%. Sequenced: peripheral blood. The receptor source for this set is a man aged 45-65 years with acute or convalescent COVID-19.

The CDR3 sequence is CAISELTGWYEQYV. CDR3 coding DNA: TGTGCCATCAGTGAGTTGACAGGGTGGTACGAGCAGTACGTC. V gene TRBV10-3 combines with J gene TRBJ2-7, with TRBD1 identical over 7 bases. The CDR3 runs to 14 residues. Losses at the gene ends were 1 base for V and 4 bases for J; bases not matched to a gene: 4. Germline CDR1 is ENHRY and CDR2 is SYGVKD.

CDR3 in DNA: TGTGCCAGCGGACCGGTAGCGACCGCCAAAAACATTCAGTACTTC. It specifies CASGPVATAKNIQYF. The chain combines TRBV27 with TRBJ2-4, with D perhaps TRBD2 (5 bases). V lost 8 bases, J lost 1 base, and 15 bases lay in between. Per the germline V gene, CDR1 is MNHEY and CDR2 is SMNVEV (reference sequence). The CDR3 is 15 residues long.

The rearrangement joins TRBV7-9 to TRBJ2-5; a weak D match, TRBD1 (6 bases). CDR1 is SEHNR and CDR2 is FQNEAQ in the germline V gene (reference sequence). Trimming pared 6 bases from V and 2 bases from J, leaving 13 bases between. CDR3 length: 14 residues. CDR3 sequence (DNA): TGTGCCAGCAGGGCCCGGACAGAGCAAGAGACCCAGTACTTC. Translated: CASRARTEQETQYF.

The CDR3 DNA follows: TGTGCCAGCAGCGTAGTAGGAACTAGCGGGGCCGCAGATACGCAGTATTTT. This gives the protein CASSVVGTSGAADTQYF. The gene calls are TRBV9 and TRBJ2-3; 10 nucleotides agree with TRBD2. The CDR3 is made up of 17 amino acids. V shed 0 bases, J shed 4 bases, and the junction held 8 bases outside the gene matches. Germline CDR1 is SGDLS and CDR2 is YYNGEE.

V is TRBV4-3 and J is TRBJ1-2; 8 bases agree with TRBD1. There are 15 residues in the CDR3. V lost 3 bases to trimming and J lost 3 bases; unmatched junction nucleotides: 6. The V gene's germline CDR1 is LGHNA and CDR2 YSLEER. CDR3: CASSQIQGGDYGYTF. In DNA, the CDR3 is TGCGCCAGCAGCCAGATACAGGGGGGAGACTATGGCTACACCTTC.

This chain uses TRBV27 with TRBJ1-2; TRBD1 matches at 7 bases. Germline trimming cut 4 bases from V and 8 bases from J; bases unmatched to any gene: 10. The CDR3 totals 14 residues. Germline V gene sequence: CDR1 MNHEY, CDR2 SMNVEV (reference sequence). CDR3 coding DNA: TGTGCCAGCAGTTATACAGGGGACCATTGGGGCTACACCTTC. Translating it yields CASSYTGDHWGYTF.

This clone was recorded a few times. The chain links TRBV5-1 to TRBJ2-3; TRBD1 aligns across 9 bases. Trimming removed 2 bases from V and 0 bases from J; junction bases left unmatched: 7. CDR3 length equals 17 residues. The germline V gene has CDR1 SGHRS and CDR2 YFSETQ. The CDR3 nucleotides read TGCGCCAGCAGCTTATATTCGGGACAGGGTAGCACAGATACGCAGTATTTT. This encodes CASSLYSGQGSTDTQYF.

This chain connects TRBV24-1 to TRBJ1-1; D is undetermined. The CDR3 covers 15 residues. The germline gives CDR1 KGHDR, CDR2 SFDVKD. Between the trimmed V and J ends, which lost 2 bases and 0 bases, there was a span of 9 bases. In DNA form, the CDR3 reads TGTGCCACCAGTGATTCCCGAGACATGAACACTGAAGCTTTCTTT. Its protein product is CATSDSRDMNTEAFF.

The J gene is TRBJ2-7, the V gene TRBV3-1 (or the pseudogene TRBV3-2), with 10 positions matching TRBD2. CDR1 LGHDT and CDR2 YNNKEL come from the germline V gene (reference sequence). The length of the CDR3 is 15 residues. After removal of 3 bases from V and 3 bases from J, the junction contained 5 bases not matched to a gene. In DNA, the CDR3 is TGTGCCAGCAGCCATAGCGGGGGGCTCGGCTACGAGCAGTACGTC. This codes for CASSHSGGLGYEQYV.

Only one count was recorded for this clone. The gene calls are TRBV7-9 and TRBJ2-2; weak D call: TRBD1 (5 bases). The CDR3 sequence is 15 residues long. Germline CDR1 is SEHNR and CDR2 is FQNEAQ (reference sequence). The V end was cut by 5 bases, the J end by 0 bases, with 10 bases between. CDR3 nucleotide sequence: TGTGCCAGCAGCATCGGACAATCGAACACCGGGGAGCTGTTTTTT. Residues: CASSIGQSNTGELFF.

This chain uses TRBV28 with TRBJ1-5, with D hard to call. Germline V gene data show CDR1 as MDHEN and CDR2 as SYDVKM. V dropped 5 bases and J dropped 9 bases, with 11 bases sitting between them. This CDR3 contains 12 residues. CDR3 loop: CASSAPVGPQHF. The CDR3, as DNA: TGTGCCAGCAGTGCGCCGGTTGGGCCCCAGCATTTT.

The CDR3 loop is CASTSGQGRTYSYEQYF. Written as DNA, the CDR3 is TGTGCCAGCACCTCTGGACAGGGTCGTACTTACTCCTACGAGCAGTACTTC. The chain recombines TRBV27 with TRBJ2-7; 8 nucleotides line up with TRBD1. There are 17 residues in the CDR3. Trimming removed 7 bases from V and 0 bases from J; junction bases left unmatched: 14. Germline CDR1 reads MNHEY; CDR2 reads SMNVEV (reference sequence).

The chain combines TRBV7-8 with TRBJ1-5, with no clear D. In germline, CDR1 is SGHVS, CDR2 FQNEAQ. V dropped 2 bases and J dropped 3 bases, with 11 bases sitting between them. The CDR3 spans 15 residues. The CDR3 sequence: CASSLQRVPNQPQHF. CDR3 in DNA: TGTGCCAGCAGCTTACAGAGGGTACCCAATCAGCCCCAGCATTTT.

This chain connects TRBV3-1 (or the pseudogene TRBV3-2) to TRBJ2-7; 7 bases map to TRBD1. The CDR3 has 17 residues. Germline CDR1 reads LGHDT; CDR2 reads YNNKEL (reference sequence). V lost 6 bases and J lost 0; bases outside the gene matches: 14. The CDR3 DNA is TGTGCCAGCAGTCGATCCACCGGGACAGATTACTCCTACGAGCAGTACTTC. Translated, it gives CASSRSTGTDYSYEQYF.

CDR3 DNA sequence: TGTGCCAGCAGACCTAGGGGTGCCACTGAAGCTTTCTTT. The encoded protein is CASRPRGATEAFF. This chain links TRBV7-8 with TRBJ1-1; a possible D gene is TRBD1 (5 bases). The germline V gene has CDR1 SGHVS and CDR2 FQNEAQ. The V end was cut by 6 bases, the J end by 4 bases, with 12 bases between. The CDR3 is made up of 13 amino acids.

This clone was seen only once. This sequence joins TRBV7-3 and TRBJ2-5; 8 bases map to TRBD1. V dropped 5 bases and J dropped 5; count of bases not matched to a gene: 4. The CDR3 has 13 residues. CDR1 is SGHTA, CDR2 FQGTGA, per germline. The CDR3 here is CASSLDRDETQYF. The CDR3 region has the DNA TGTGCCAGCAGCCTGGACAGGGATGAGACCCAGTACTTC.

The CDR3 sequence: CASSLTSGSYYEQYF. CDR3 bases: TGCGCCAGCAGCTTGACCAGCGGGAGTTACTACGAGCAGTACTTC. The chain is built from TRBV5-1 and TRBJ2-7; 8 positions match TRBD2. After removal of 1 base from V and 3 bases from J, the junction contained 6 bases not matched to a gene. CDR1 and CDR2 (germline): SGHRS, YFSETQ. This CDR3 region has 15 residues.

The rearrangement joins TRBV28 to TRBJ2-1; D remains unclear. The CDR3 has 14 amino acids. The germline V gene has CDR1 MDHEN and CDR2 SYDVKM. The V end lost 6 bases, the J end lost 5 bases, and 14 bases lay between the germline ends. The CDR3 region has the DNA TGTGCCAGCAGCCCCCTCGCGGCGCACAATGAGCAGTTCTTC. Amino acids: CASSPLAAHNEQFF.

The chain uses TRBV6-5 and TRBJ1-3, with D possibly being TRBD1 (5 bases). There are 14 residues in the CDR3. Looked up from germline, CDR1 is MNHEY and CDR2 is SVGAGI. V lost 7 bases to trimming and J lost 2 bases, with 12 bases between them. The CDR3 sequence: CASTGQNAGNTIYF. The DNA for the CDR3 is TGTGCCAGCACCGGACAAAACGCTGGAAACACCATATATTTT.

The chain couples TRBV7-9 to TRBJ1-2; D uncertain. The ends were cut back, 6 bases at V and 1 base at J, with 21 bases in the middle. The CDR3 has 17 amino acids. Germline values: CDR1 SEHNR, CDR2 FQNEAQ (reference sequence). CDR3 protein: CASRSGEGGIFNYGYTF. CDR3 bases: TGTGCCAGCAGGTCGGGAGAAGGTGGGATTTTTAACTATGGCTACACCTTC.

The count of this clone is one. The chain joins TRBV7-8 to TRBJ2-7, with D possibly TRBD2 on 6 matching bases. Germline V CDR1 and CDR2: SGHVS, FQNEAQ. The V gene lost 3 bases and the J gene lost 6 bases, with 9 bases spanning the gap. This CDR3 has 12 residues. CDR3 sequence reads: CASSLGGGEQYF. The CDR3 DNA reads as TGTGCCAGCAGCTTGGGGGGAGGCGAGCAGTACTTC.

CDR3 in amino acids: CASSPNADTQYF. CDR3 DNA: TGTGCCAGCAGTCCCAATGCAGATACGCAGTATTTT. The chain has TRBV28 and TRBJ2-3; the D is unclear. Germline V lookup: CDR1 MDHEN, CDR2 SYDVKM. With 5 bases removed from V and 4 bases from J, the gap between germline ends came to 7 bases. There are 12 residues in the CDR3.

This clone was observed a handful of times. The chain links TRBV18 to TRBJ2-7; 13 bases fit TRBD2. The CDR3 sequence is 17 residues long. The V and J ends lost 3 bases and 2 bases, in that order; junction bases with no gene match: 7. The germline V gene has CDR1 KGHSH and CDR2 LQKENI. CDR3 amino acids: CASSPRGTSGTTYEQYF. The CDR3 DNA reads TGTGCCAGCTCACCGCGAGGGACTAGCGGGACAACCTACGAGCAGTACTTC. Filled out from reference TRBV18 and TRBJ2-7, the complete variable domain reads NAGVMQNPRHLVRRRGQEARLRCSPMKGHSHVYWYRQLPEEGLKFMVYLQKENIIDESGMPKERFSAEFPKEGPSILRIQQVVRGDSAAYFCASSPRGTSGTTYEQYFGPGTRLTVT.

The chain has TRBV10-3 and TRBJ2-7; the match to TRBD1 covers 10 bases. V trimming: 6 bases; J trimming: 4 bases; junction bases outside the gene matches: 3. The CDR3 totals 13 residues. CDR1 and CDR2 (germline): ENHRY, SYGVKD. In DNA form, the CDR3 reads TGTGCCATCAGGCAGGGACAGGGGTACGAGCAGTACGTC. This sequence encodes CAIRQGQGYEQYV.

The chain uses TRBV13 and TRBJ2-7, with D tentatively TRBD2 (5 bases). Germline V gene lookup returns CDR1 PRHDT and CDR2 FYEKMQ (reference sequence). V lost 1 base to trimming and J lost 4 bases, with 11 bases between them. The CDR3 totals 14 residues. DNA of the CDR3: TGTGCCAGCAGCTTAGTCGGGATAGGATACGAGCAGTACTTC. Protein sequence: CASSLVGIGYEQYF.

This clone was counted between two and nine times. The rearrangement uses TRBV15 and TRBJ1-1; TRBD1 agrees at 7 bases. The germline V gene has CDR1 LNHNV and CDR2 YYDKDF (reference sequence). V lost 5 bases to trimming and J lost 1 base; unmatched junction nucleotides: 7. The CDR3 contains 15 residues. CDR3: CATSPSGQPNTEAFF. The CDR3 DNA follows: TGTGCCACCAGCCCATCGGGACAGCCGAACACTGAAGCTTTCTTT. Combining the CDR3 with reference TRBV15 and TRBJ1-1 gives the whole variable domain DAMVIQNPRYQVTQFGKPVTLSCSQTLNHNVMYWYQQKSSQAPKLLFHYYDKDFNNEADTPDNFQSRRPNTSFCFLDIRSPGLGDTAMYLCATSPSGQPNTEAFFGQGTRLTVV.